This TCR beta chain was profiled in a study of blood T cell repertoires in COVID-19 (dated by TCRdb to 2020 to 2022). Broadly, across the study: Samples covering the acute and convalescent phases of COVID-19 were provided by collaborators in the United States, Italy and Spain. The prospective study material was composed of cDNA or gDNA derived from T cells, B-cell-depleted T cells, or PBMCs. Deeply sampled blood TCRbeta repertoires from subjects exposed to, actively infected with, or recovered from COVID-19 were included in the dataset. The repertoires were made available in a free public database intended to serve as a resource for research on the immune response to SARS-CoV-2. The samples were drawn from the first 160 participants of the ongoing ImmuneRACE study and from 1,254 subjects provided by 6 global collaborators. A de-identified subject ID, COVID-19 status, age in years and sex were almost always included in the sample metadata. Where HLA class I and class II types were available, the types were taken from metadata supplied by the sample provider, not from assay-based typing.

TCRbeta CDR3 regions were amplified from genomic DNA using the immunoSEQ Assay, a bias-controlled multiplex PCR. Under the source paper's analysis protocol: Nucleated cell counts per sample were estimated from amplification of reference gene primers within the assay. Sequence reads were collapsed and filtered to measure the absolute abundance of every unique TCRbeta CDR3 rearrangement. Productive Simpson clonality was computed per sample as the square root of Simpson's diversity index over productive rearrangements. TCRdb limited this immuneACCESS table to in-frame rearrangements with V and J called. A share of clones is missing; checked studies link under half to unresolved V genes, and the rest is unexplained. V, J and clone size were drawn from that table, and D and trimming were deduced from the DNA. In all, the sample holds approximately 140,000 clones, and 84% of those were seen once. The ten largest make up about 38% of the sample.

According to the germline V gene (reference sequence), CDR1 reads SEHNR and CDR2 reads FQNEAQ. The CDR3 has 14 amino acids, counting the end cysteine and phenylalanine. The kept DNA is CDR3 alone, 42 bases in frame from the first base. The investigation overall reported the following: Clinical and demographic metadata were provided uncurated, with the amount varying by source and participant.

Collaborating institutions collected whole blood in K2EDTA tubes following their own protocols. For TCRbeta analysis, collaborators shipped samples in one of three forms: frozen whole blood, isolated PBMCs, or DNA extracted from either of those sample types. Details on this clone: The target of this receptor is not known. Germline is not matched at one junction end, which may reflect a read error.

The rearrangement combines TRBV7-9 with TRBJ2-5, and 9 junctional nucleotides match TRBD2. Sequenced input: peripheral blood. This TCR derives from a human donor in a cohort sampled during active COVID-19. The sequence in DNA is TGTGCCAGCAGCCTAGCGGGGCTTCAAGAGACCCAGTACTTC. Its amino acids are CASSLAGLQETQYF.